This T cell receptor (beta chain) was captured in a study of T-cell reconstitution after alpha-beta-depleted transplantation in children. Study-wide results and caveats: Several hundred expanded graft clones reportedly were the source of alpha-beta T cells about two months after transplant.

Preparing the TCRbeta library involved the use of unique molecular identifiers. One entry per CDR3 protein, called by TCRdb with MiXCR from the PCR reads. The profile covers tens of thousands of distinct CDR3 sequences, with around 16% appearing a single time and around a fifth taken by the ten largest. A remark on this clonotype: What it recognizes is unknown.

The V and J ends lost 6 bases and 3 bases respectively, with 17 bases between them. Germline CDR1 and CDR2: SEHNR and FQNEAQ (reference sequence). The CDR3 is 15 residues long. This receptor was identified in a male patient between 2 and 9 years old who had a stem cell transplant for acute lymphoblastic leukemia, so the T cells may come from the graft donor. The source was PBMCs, mostly from graft donor cells, collected 180 days after TCRalphabeta/CD19-depleted stem cell transplant. The V call is TRBV7-9, the J call TRBJ1-1, with no clear D. The CDR3 DNA sequence: TGTGCCAGCAGAACGACGGCGGCGGCTTACACTGAAGCTTTCTTT. It is translated as CASRTTAAAYTEAFF.